A single sample gave rise to the 5 T cell receptor beta chains below, sequenced in a study of response to subunit inactivated influenza vaccine. One entry per CDR3 protein results from TCRdb running MiXCR on the RT-PCR reads. There are 500,000 to 750,000 distinct CDR3 sequences in the sample; approximately 15% occur only once, and around 10% lies in the top ten. The sample was PBMCs from blood, taken roughly 12 days after vaccination. These receptors came from a middle-aged man who received an inactivated influenza vaccine.

The chain couples TRBV7-9 to TRBJ2-7, with D hard to call. Germline assignment: CDR1 SEHNR and CDR2 FQNEAQ (reference sequence). The CDR3 length is 12 residues. The ends were cut back, 5 bases at V and 9 bases at J, with 14 bases in the middle. CDR3 sequence reads: CASSPSTWGQYF. The CDR3 nucleotides are TGTGCCAGCAGCCCTTCGACCTGGGGGCAGTACTTC.

V and J are TRBV27 and TRBJ1-1; 11 bases fit TRBD1. The CDR3 runs to 16 residues. V lost 7 bases to trimming and J lost 2 bases; unmatched junction nucleotides: 9. The germline V gene has CDR1 MNHEY and CDR2 SMNVEV (reference sequence). The CDR3 here is CASTNYGQGANTEAFF. DNA of the CDR3: TGTGCCAGCACTAACTACGGACAGGGGGCCAACACTGAAGCTTTCTTT.

This clonotype was seen a few times. This chain connects TRBV5-1 to TRBJ2-7, with D tentatively TRBD1 or TRBD2 (7 bases each). The CDR3 contains 17 residues. Germline V gene sequence: CDR1 SGHRS, CDR2 YFSETQ. V lost 5 bases and J lost 1, with 22 bases in between. The CDR3 loop is CASRGGKPGQRSYEQYF. The CDR3 DNA sequence: TGCGCCAGCAGGGGGGGGAAACCGGGACAGCGTTCCTACGAGCAGTACTTC.

This clonotype was counted a few times. This chain connects TRBV28 to TRBJ2-2; 7 nucleotides match TRBD1. The CDR3 spans 17 residues. Germline V CDR1 and CDR2: MDHEN, SYDVKM. The junction had 13 bases not matched to a gene; V was cut back by 6 bases and J by 3 bases. The CDR3 spells CASRKRVTGPYTGELFF. The DNA of the CDR3 is TGTGCCAGCAGAAAAAGGGTGACAGGGCCGTACACCGGGGAGCTGTTTTTT.

This clonotype was counted only a few times. The chain carries TRBV7-2 and TRBJ2-3, with D possibly TRBD2 on 6 matching bases. The CDR3 length is 16 residues. Germline loops: CDR1 SGHTA, CDR2 FQGNSA. V shed 1 base and J shed 4 bases, with 15 bases lying between them. CDR3: CASSLVARGGADTQYF. In nucleotides, the CDR3 is TGTGCCAGCAGCTTAGTGGCTAGGGGCGGGGCAGATACGCAGTATTTT.